This T cell receptor (beta chain) was profiled in a study of T cell responses to AZD1222 COVID-19 vaccine. In the study overall: Pooling of second doses given at about 4 or about 12 weeks was done. General observations from the study: The number of AZD1222 recipients seropositive at baseline was only five to seven. Unmutated variant regions are reportedly targeted by nearly half of spike-specific TCRs.

The repertoire was sequenced with immunoSEQ multiplex PCR; TCRdb's copy has only in-frame clones and lacks some. Here the sample spans 92,000 or so clones, 75% to 90% being singletons. As regards this clone: As yet, its antigen is unknown.

The CDR3 spans 16 residues. The V gene end was trimmed by 0 bases and the J gene end by 3 bases; junction bases not matched to a gene: 5. Germline V gene data show CDR1 as MRHNA and CDR2 as SNTAGT. Source: peripheral blood, taken on day 0 of AZD1222 vaccination. The rearrangement links TRBV6-4 to TRBJ2-1; 7 bases are shared with TRBD2. The TCR comes from an adult in good health. CDR3 loop: CASSDSSASGYNEQFF. Here the CDR3 DNA reads TGTGCCAGCAGTGACTCGAGTGCTAGCGGCTACAATGAGCAGTTCTTC.